These T cell receptor beta chains were read from a single sample in a study of CD8 T cells in ankylosing spondylitis. TCRdb fed the 5' RACE reads into MiXCR, producing one record per CDR3 protein. The repertoire consists of more than 400,000 distinct CDR3 sequences, with approximately 5.3% occurring once and the leading ten covering under 4.5%. Specimen: blood, either unsorted or a sorted T cell fraction (not recorded which). The receptor set was obtained from a male donor with ankylosing spondylitis. CDR3s include the opening cysteine and the closing phenylalanine or tryptophan. The D gene is left open where the match is weak. Expanded clones get a size class; other rows say once, few or many, or leave the size out.

v_gene,d_gene,abundance,j_gene,CDR3aa,CDR3nt
TRBV29-1,NA,many,TRBJ1-1,CSVEGQPWVNTEAFF,TGCAGCGTTGAAGGTCAGCCGTGGGTAAACACTGAAGCTTTCTTT
TRBV27,NA,many,TRBJ1-2,CASSLRGSGYTF,TGTGCCAGCAGTTTAAGGGGTTCTGGCTACACCTTC
TRBV12-3/TRBV12-4,NA,many,TRBJ1-1,CASSPQGVNTEAFF,TGTGCCAGCAGTCCCCAGGGAGTGAACACTGAAGCTTTCTTT
TRBV18,NA,many,TRBJ2-5,CASSFRTGTEETQYF,TGTGCCAGCTCATTTAGGACGGGGACGGAGGAGACCCAGTACTTC
TRBV11-2,NA,many,TRBJ2-2,CASSFRKTRPNTGELFF,TGTGCCAGCAGCTTCCGTAAGACTAGGCCAAACACCGGGGAGCTGTTTTTT
TRBV28,NA,many,TRBJ2-7,CASSFPGTLGLEQYF,TGTGCCAGCAGTTTCCCGGGAACTCTGGGGCTCGAGCAGTACTTC
TRBV7-2,NA,many,TRBJ1-6,CASSLFGVIGSPLHF,TGTGCCAGCAGCTTGTTCGGCGTCATAGGTTCACCCCTCCACTTT
TRBV11-2,NA,many,TRBJ2-7,CASSASGVRFSYEQYF,TGTGCCAGCAGCGCGTCAGGGGTAAGGTTCTCCTACGAGCAGTACTTC
TRBV5-6,NA,many,TRBJ1-1,CASSLDREMNTEAFF,TGTGCCAGCAGCTTGGACAGGGAGATGAACACTGAAGCTTTCTTT
TRBV9,TRBD2,NA,TRBJ2-1,CASSVAGGSGYLNEQFF,TGTGCCAGCAGCGTAGCCGGGGGTAGCGGGTACCTCAATGAGCAGTTCTTC
TRBV20-1,NA,many,TRBJ2-3,CSARKVLPGTDTQYF,TGCAGTGCTAGGAAGGTTCTTCCCGGCACAGATACGCAGTATTTT
TRBV29-1,NA,many,TRBJ2-3,CSASPYRARTDTQYF,TGCAGCGCTTCCCCCTACAGGGCCAGAACAGATACGCAGTATTTT
TRBV29-1,NA,many,TRBJ2-1,CSVRDRLGNEQFF,TGCAGCGTTCGTGACAGGTTAGGGAATGAGCAGTTCTTC
TRBV7-9,TRBD2,NA,TRBJ2-1,CASSSPLAGGDEQFF,TGTGCCAGCAGCTCTCCTCTAGCGGGAGGCGATGAGCAGTTCTTC